This TCR beta chain was recorded in a study of T-cell reconstitution after alpha-beta-depleted transplantation in children (TCRdb year 2016). Context from the whole study: Using TCR repertoire profiling, the study quantitatively followed how T-cell immune reconstitution unfolded in children after TCRalphabeta/CD19-depleted allogeneic hematopoietic cell transplantation.

The paper's findings and limits, for the study overall: Over the following months the frequencies of hyperexpanded clones went down, and after one year T-cell counts and TCRbeta diversity were mostly credited to newly produced T cells. Apparently early alphabetaT-cell count recovery about two months after transplant reportedly relied on only several hundred rapidly expanded clones derived from non-depleted graft cells. In some patients, high TCRbeta diversity at day 60 was attributed to recipient T cells and intrathymic progenitors that had survived conditioning.

Library preparation was by PCR. Sequencing relied on an Illumina HiSeq 2500. TCR libraries were prepared with molecular barcoding, using unique molecular identifiers to normalize TCRbeta repertoire quantification. TCRdb's own reprocessing of the public reads used fastp at Q25 and MiXCR and kept productive beta chains. Here each entry gathers all rows of one CDR3 protein and keeps the most common genes and DNA. This sample is represented by about 580,000 distinct CDR3 sequences; approximately 22% of them were singletons. The leading ten clones occupy roughly 14% of the sample. Per the publication, the treatment or condition label means: allogeneic hematopoietic cell transplantation with graft depleted of TCRalphabeta T cells and CD19 B cells. The children who served as transplant recipients had been given grafts of TCRalphabeta/CD19-depleted allogeneic hematopoietic cells. V is cut by 5 bases and J by 1 base, and the space between the germline ends is 12 bases. The CDR3 has 14 amino acids, counting the end cysteine and phenylalanine. The CDR3 DNA has 42 bases and is translated from base 1.

Note on this clonotype: Its specific antigen is unknown. Base qualities are not provided; no much larger clone lies one nucleotide away.

The sample consisted of PBMCs, mostly from graft donor cells, taken 360 days after TCRalphabeta/CD19-depleted stem cell transplant. The rearranged segments are TRBV12-3 or TRBV12-4 and TRBJ2-7, and TRBD2 may be the D gene, going by 6 matching bases. This TCR came from a boy under two years old who had a stem cell transplant for acute myeloid leukemia, so the T cells may come from the graft donor. The DNA sequence is TGTGCCAGCAGTCGGGCGGGGTATTCCTACGAGCAGTACTTC. It translates as CASSRAGYSYEQYF.